The source of this TCR beta chain is a study of blood T cells in healthy people across ages. This clonotype was seen repeatedly, ten times or more. As yet, its antigen is unknown. Healthy Caucasian individuals from Russia aged roughly 6 to 90 served as donors. This CDR3 has 15 amino acids. CDR1 and CDR2 from the germline V gene are MDHEN and SYDVKM. V lost 6 bases, J lost 1 base, and 7 bases stayed unmatched. Together with a sample-barcoded 5' primer, a J-beta primer mix was included in a second PCR lasting about 6 to 11 cycles. With 12 random nucleotides, a template-switch adaptor tagged each individual cDNA molecule. TCRdb independently ran MiXCR on the 5' RACE reads; one entry per CDR3 protein. The sample shows more than 800,000 distinct CDR3 sequences, 35% to 55% of them seen only once. Overall study findings and caveats: PBMCs were not sorted, which prevented a conclusive comparison of naive versus antigen-experienced cells. Getting older went along with TCR beta diversity per million T cells dropping roughly linearly.

The chain couples TRBV28 to TRBJ2-7, with TRBD1 identical over 9 bases. Material for sequencing was blood. The receptor's source is a woman aged 60-75 years in good health. The DNA for the CDR3 is TGTGCCAGCAGCCCGCCGGGACAGGGTTCCTACGAGCAGTACTTC. Amino acid sequence: CASSPPGQGSYEQYF.